A selection of T cell receptor beta chains follows, all from one sample in a study of blood T cell repertoires in COVID-19. This table comes from immunoSEQ multiplex PCR, and its TCRdb copy is limited to in-frame clones, with some not included. The table records about 99,000 clones, less than 90% of them present only once. The specimen was peripheral blood. All receptors derive from a man aged 70-80 years with active or convalescent COVID-19. The CDR3 runs from the conserved cysteine through the conserved F or W. A D gene is named only where the DNA matches it firmly. Rows may omit the clone size; those that give it use once, few, many or a size class.

J: TRBJ1-6; D: NA; size: NA; V: TRBV30; DNA: TGTGCCTGGGCCTTGGGGGGAGATCTTTCACCCCTCCACTTT; CDR3: CAWALGGDLSPLHF
J: TRBJ2-3; D: NA; size: NA; V: TRBV19; DNA: TGTGCCAGTAGACCTTTAGCCTCTCGGCCCACAGATACGCAGTATTTT; CDR3: CASRPLASRPTDTQYF
J: TRBJ2-2; D: NA; size: NA; V: TRBV19; DNA: TGTGCCAGTAGTAGGCCAGGGGTCTTCCCCGGGGAGCTGTTTTTT; CDR3: CASSRPGVFPGELFF
J: TRBJ1-6; D: NA; size: NA; V: TRBV30; DNA: TGTGCCGGCACGCTCATCGGGGGGCCCAATTCACCCCTCCACTTT; CDR3: CAGTLIGGPNSPLHF
J: TRBJ1-1; D: TRBD1; size: NA; V: TRBV23-1; DNA: TGCGCCAGCAGTCTTCTGTGCTTGGACAGGGGTACTGAAGCTTTCTTT; CDR3: CASSLLCLDRGTEAFF
J: TRBJ2-1; D: TRBD2; size: NA; V: TRBV28; DNA: TGTGCCAGCACTCCTACTAGCGGGGGGTTCTACAATGAGCAGTTCTTC; CDR3: CASTPTSGGFYNEQFF
J: TRBJ1-3; D: TRBD1; size: NA; V: TRBV28; DNA: TGTGCCAGCAGTCCTCGACAGGGGACCATATATTTT; CDR3: CASSPRQGTIYF
J: TRBJ2-2; D: TRBD1; size: NA; V: TRBV2; DNA: TGTGCCAGCAGAGCCGGGACAGGGGGCACCGGGGAGCTGTTTTTT; CDR3: CASRAGTGGTGELFF
J: TRBJ1-6; D: TRBD1; size: NA; V: TRBV6-5; DNA: TGTGCCAGCAGTAACTATTTCGGACAGGAGAATTCACCCCTCCACTTT; CDR3: CASSNYFGQENSPLHF
J: TRBJ1-2; D: NA; size: NA; V: TRBV12-3/TRBV12-4; DNA: TGTGCCAGCAGTTTAGGATCCAGATATGGCTACACCTTC; CDR3: CASSLGSRYGYTF
J: TRBJ2-5; D: NA; size: NA; V: TRBV4-2; DNA: TGTGCCAGCAGCCCCAATGGAGGGGACGAGACCCAGTACTTC; CDR3: CASSPNGGDETQYF
J: TRBJ2-1; D: TRBD2; size: NA; V: TRBV6-1; DNA: TGTGCCAGCAGTGCCCGACTAGCGGGGGTTGAGCAGTTCTTC; CDR3: CASSARLAGVEQFF
J: TRBJ2-1; D: TRBD2; size: NA; V: TRBV25-1; DNA: TGTGCCAGCAGTGACCTGACTAGCGGGGGTGATGAGCAGTTCTTC; CDR3: CASSDLTSGGDEQFF
J: TRBJ1-1; D: TRBD1; size: NA; V: TRBV7-2; DNA: TGTGCCAGCAGCTTGTACAGGGGAGACACTGAAGCTTTCTTT; CDR3: CASSLYRGDTEAFF
J: TRBJ2-5; D: NA; size: few; V: TRBV7-2; DNA: TGTGCCAGCAGCCTTGGTCCCGGTGAGACCCAGTACTTC; CDR3: CASSLGPGETQYF
J: TRBJ2-5; D: NA; size: once; V: TRBV7-3; DNA: TGTGCCAGCAGCCTCAGGGGCGGAGAGACCCAGTACTTC; CDR3: CASSLRGGETQYF
J: TRBJ2-1; D: TRBD2; size: few; V: TRBV19; DNA: TGTGCCAGTAGCCATCAGGGACTAGCGGGGAATGAGCAGTTCTTC; CDR3: CASSHQGLAGNEQFF
J: TRBJ1-1; D: NA; size: NA; V: TRBV19; DNA: TGTGCCAGTAGTATGGGGCCTTGGATGGGAGCTTTCTTT; CDR3: CASSMGPWMGAFF
J: TRBJ1-2; D: TRBD1; size: NA; V: TRBV30; DNA: TGTGCCTGGCGGGACAGGGGATTTGGTGGCTACACCTTC; CDR3: CAWRDRGFGGYTF
J: TRBJ2-1; D: NA; size: NA; V: TRBV24-1; DNA: TGTGCCACCAGTGATGAGGGTGAGCAGTTCTTC; CDR3: CATSDEGEQFF
J: TRBJ2-2; D: TRBD1; size: NA; V: TRBV5-1; DNA: TGCGCCAGCAGCGAACAGGGACAGCCGAACACCGGGGAGCTGTTTTTT; CDR3: CASSEQGQPNTGELFF
J: TRBJ2-6; D: TRBD1; size: once; V: TRBV28; DNA: TGTGCCAGCAGTACAGGGGGCCTCCTCTCTGGGGCCAACGTCCTGACTTTC; CDR3: CASSTGGLLSGANVLTF
J: TRBJ2-5; D: TRBD1; size: NA; V: TRBV6-2/TRBV6-3; DNA: TGTGCCAGCAGTTACCCGACAGGGGGGTGGGAGACCCAGTACTTC; CDR3: CASSYPTGGWETQYF
J: TRBJ1-5; D: TRBD1; size: NA; V: TRBV5-1; DNA: TGCGCCAGCAGCTTTATGGGGGGACAGAGCGATAGCAATCAGCCCCAGCATTTT; CDR3: CASSFMGGQSDSNQPQHF
J: TRBJ1-1; D: NA; size: NA; V: TRBV30; DNA: TGTGCCTGGAGCCGGACAGCAAGTGCTTTCTTT; CDR3: CAWSRTASAFF
J: TRBJ2-7; D: TRBD1; size: NA; V: TRBV15; DNA: TGTGCCACCAGCAGAGATCCCAGGGGGCCGGGTGAGCAGTACTTC; CDR3: CATSRDPRGPGEQYF
J: TRBJ1-2; D: NA; size: NA; V: TRBV18; DNA: TGTGCCAGCTCACCAGGACGGACCGAGGGCGGCTACACCTTC; CDR3: CASSPGRTEGGYTF
J: TRBJ1-4; D: TRBD1; size: NA; V: TRBV9; DNA: TGTGCCAGCAGCGTAGGGCCAAGACAGGGGACTAATGAAAAACTGTTTTTT; CDR3: CASSVGPRQGTNEKLFF
J: TRBJ2-2; D: TRBD2; size: NA; V: TRBV7-9; DNA: TGTGCCAGCAGCGCCCGATGGGGGACTAGCGGGAACACCGGGGAGCTGTTTTTT; CDR3: CASSARWGTSGNTGELFF
J: TRBJ1-2; D: NA; size: NA; V: TRBV9; DNA: TGTGCCAGCAGCGTCGACGGTGCACAGGGCTACACCTTC; CDR3: CASSVDGAQGYTF
J: TRBJ1-6; D: NA; size: once; V: TRBV11-2; DNA: TGTGCCAGCAGCTTGAGGGACACCACTTACTATAATTCACCCCTCCACTTT; CDR3: CASSLRDTTYYNSPLHF
J: TRBJ1-1; D: NA; size: NA; V: TRBV5-1; DNA: TGCGCCAGCAGCTTGATGGCAGGGGCAGGGAACACTGAAGCTTTCTTT; CDR3: CASSLMAGAGNTEAFF
J: TRBJ2-1; D: TRBD2; size: NA; V: TRBV27; DNA: TGTGCCAGCAGTTTATCGCGGGGGGCGGGCTATGAGCAGTTCTTC; CDR3: CASSLSRGAGYEQFF
J: TRBJ1-1; D: NA; size: once; V: TRBV9; DNA: TGTGCCAGCAGCGTAGATTACTGGGGGCGAACTGAAGCTTTCTTT; CDR3: CASSVDYWGRTEAFF
J: TRBJ2-3; D: NA; size: NA; V: TRBV5-6; DNA: TGTGCCAGCAGCTTAACAGGGACAGATACGCAGTATTTT; CDR3: CASSLTGTDTQYF
J: TRBJ1-2; D: NA; size: NA; V: TRBV29-1; DNA: TGCAGCGTTGTCCCCCAGGGTCCCTATGGCTACACCTTC; CDR3: CSVVPQGPYGYTF
J: TRBJ2-2; D: NA; size: few; V: TRBV19; DNA: TGTGCCAGTAGTAGAGTCCAGGGGAACACCGGGGAGCTGTTTTTT; CDR3: CASSRVQGNTGELFF
J: TRBJ2-3; D: TRBD1; size: NA; V: TRBV27; DNA: TGTGCCAGCCTCGGGACAGGAGTAACAGATACGCAGTATTTT; CDR3: CASLGTGVTDTQYF
J: TRBJ1-2; D: NA; size: NA; V: TRBV28; DNA: TGTGCCTCAAGAACTCCGGACATCCCCTATGGCTACACCTTC; CDR3: CASRTPDIPYGYTF
J: TRBJ1-2; D: TRBD1; size: NA; V: TRBV11-2; DNA: TGTGCCAGCAGCCCGGACAGGGTTGACTATGGCTACACCTTC; CDR3: CASSPDRVDYGYTF
J: TRBJ1-1; D: TRBD1; size: NA; V: TRBV18; DNA: TGTGCCAGCTCACCCCGACAGGGCGATGGGACTGAAGCTTTCTTT; CDR3: CASSPRQGDGTEAFF
J: TRBJ1-3; D: NA; size: NA; V: TRBV28; DNA: TGTGCCAGCGGACAGTCCAGCTCTGGAAACACCATATATTTT; CDR3: CASGQSSSGNTIYF
J: TRBJ1-2; D: NA; size: NA; V: TRBV6-2/TRBV6-3; DNA: TGTGCCAGCAGTCCCCTAAGGGAGAACTATGGCTACACCTTC; CDR3: CASSPLRENYGYTF
J: TRBJ2-7; D: NA; size: few; V: TRBV5-4; DNA: TGTGCCAGCAGCGCCCGGGACTTAAGCTACGAGCAGTACTTC; CDR3: CASSARDLSYEQYF
J: TRBJ1-2; D: TRBD1; size: NA; V: TRBV3-1/TRBV3-2; DNA: TGTGCCAGCAGCCTGACAGGGAAAGGGGGGGGCTACACCTTC; CDR3: CASSLTGKGGGYTF
J: TRBJ1-2; D: TRBD1; size: once; V: TRBV2; DNA: TGTGCCAGCGGCAGACAGGGATATGGCTACACCTTC; CDR3: CASGRQGYGYTF
J: TRBJ2-7; D: NA; size: NA; V: TRBV11-2; DNA: TGTGCCAGCAGCTTCTACAGGGCTAGCTCCTACGAGCAGTACTTC; CDR3: CASSFYRASSYEQYF
J: TRBJ1-1; D: TRBD1; size: NA; V: TRBV30; DNA: TGTGCCTGCAAGACAGGGTTGGGAGGCACTGAAGCTTTCTTT; CDR3: CACKTGLGGTEAFF
J: TRBJ2-1; D: TRBD2; size: once; V: TRBV10-3; DNA: TGTGCCATCAGCGGGGGGGAGGTAAATGAGCAGTTCTTC; CDR3: CAISGGEVNEQFF
J: TRBJ2-3; D: NA; size: NA; V: TRBV2; DNA: TGTGCCAGCCTGGAGTCGCATACGCAGTATTTT; CDR3: CASLESHTQYF
J: TRBJ1-5; D: NA; size: NA; V: TRBV6-5; DNA: TGTGCCAGCAGTCTAGGTTATAGCAATCAGCCCCAGCATTTT; CDR3: CASSLGYSNQPQHF
J: TRBJ2-2; D: NA; size: NA; V: TRBV28; DNA: TGTGCCAGCAGTTGGGCGGGCCAGGCGAACACCGGGGAGCTGTTTTTT; CDR3: CASSWAGQANTGELFF
J: TRBJ1-6; D: NA; size: NA; V: TRBV28; DNA: TGTGCCAGCAGTACTATGTTGGGGGGACTGGGGCATTCACCCCTCCACTTT; CDR3: CASSTMLGGLGHSPLHF
J: TRBJ1-1; D: TRBD1; size: NA; V: TRBV6-5; DNA: TGTGCCAGCAGTTACTCGGACAGGTTAGACACTGAAGCTTTCTTT; CDR3: CASSYSDRLDTEAFF